The rows below give T cell receptor beta chains drawn from one sample of a study of blood T cell repertoires in COVID-19. The data were produced by immunoSEQ multiplex PCR, yet TCRdb's version contains in-frame clones alone and is incomplete. This sample has about 83,000 clones, with 88% found just once. Sequencing input: peripheral blood. These receptors were taken from a human donor in a cohort sampled during active COVID-19. The CDR3 runs from the conserved cysteine through the conserved F or W. Fields, in order: V gene, clone size, J gene, D gene, CDR3 DNA, CDR3 protein. D genes are given only for firm matches. For some rows the clone size is stated as once, few or many, or as a class when expanded; others skip it.

TRBV7-2	NA	TRBJ1-5	NA	TGTGCCAGCAGGGGGCGGGAGACTCAGCCCCAGCATTTT	CASRGRETQPQHF
TRBV10-3	NA	TRBJ2-7	NA	TGTGCCATCAGTTGGGACTCCCAAAAATCCGAGCAGTACTTC	CAISWDSQKSEQYF
TRBV18	NA	TRBJ1-3	TRBD1	TGTGCCAGCTCACAAGGGACAGCGTCTGGAAACACCATATATTTT	CASSQGTASGNTIYF
TRBV7-9	NA	TRBJ2-5	NA	TGTGCCAGCAGCCCAGATCGAGCGGCGACGTGGATCCAGTACTTC	CASSPDRAATWIQYF
TRBV5-1	NA	TRBJ2-7	TRBD1	TGCGCCAGCAGCTCGGGACAGGGGTACGAGCAGTACTTC	CASSSGQGYEQYF
TRBV5-1	once	TRBJ2-2	TRBD2	TGCGCCAGCAGCCCGACTAGCGGGAACACCGGGGAGCTGTTTTTT	CASSPTSGNTGELFF
TRBV7-9	once	TRBJ2-7	TRBD1	TGTGCCAGCAGCTTAACAGGGGGCTCCTACGAGCAGTACTTC	CASSLTGGSYEQYF
TRBV28	NA	TRBJ2-7	TRBD1	TGTGCCAGCAGACCCGGACAGGGATGGCCCTACGAGCAGTACTTC	CASRPGQGWPYEQYF
TRBV5-4	NA	TRBJ2-1	TRBD2	TGTGCCAGCAGGCAAACTAGCGGGCAGTACAATGAGCAGTTCTTC	CASRQTSGQYNEQFF
TRBV12-3/TRBV12-4	NA	TRBJ1-1	NA	TGTGCCAGCATCGGGGGAGAAGGGACTGAAGCTTTCTTT	CASIGGEGTEAFF
TRBV6-5	NA	TRBJ1-6	NA	TGTGCCAGCGTGGATTCGGGAGGGGCGGGACCCCTCCACTTT	CASVDSGGAGPLHF
TRBV18	NA	TRBJ2-7	TRBD1	TGTGCCAGCTCACAAGCGGGACAGGGACACGAGCAGTACTTC	CASSQAGQGHEQYF
TRBV2	NA	TRBJ1-3	NA	TGTGCCAGCAGCCCCCAAAACACCATATATTTT	CASSPQNTIYF
TRBV11-2	NA	TRBJ2-2	NA	TGTGCCAGCAGTTACAACAGGGGGGGTTCATCGAACACCGGGGAGCTGTTTTTT	CASSYNRGGSSNTGELFF
TRBV4-1	NA	TRBJ2-5	NA	TGCGCCAGCAGCCAAGAGGGGGGGCCAGGGGAGACCCAGTACTTC	CASSQEGGPGETQYF
TRBV30	NA	TRBJ1-5	NA	TGTGCCTGGAGTGACAGTTCTGATCAGCCCCAGCATTTT	CAWSDSSDQPQHF
TRBV7-2	once	TRBJ2-5	TRBD2	TGTGCCAGCAGCTTAGTCGGGACTAGCGGCCAAGAGACCCAGTACTTC	CASSLVGTSGQETQYF
TRBV24-1	once	TRBJ2-1	TRBD1	TGTGCCACCAGTGATAGACCGGGACAGGGCGGGAGCTCCTACAATGAGCAGTTCTTC	CATSDRPGQGGSSYNEQFF
TRBV4-1	NA	TRBJ1-5	NA	TGCGCCAGCAGCCTGGGGAGCTATAGCAATCAGCCCCAGCATTTT	CASSLGSYSNQPQHF
TRBV7-2	NA	TRBJ1-2	NA	TGTGCCAGCAGCTTACAGCGGGGCTATGGCTACACCTTC	CASSLQRGYGYTF
TRBV5-6	NA	TRBJ1-1	TRBD1	TGTGCCAGCAGCCGCCTTGAGGTAACAGGGGCCGAAGCTTTCTTT	CASSRLEVTGAEAFF
TRBV6-2/TRBV6-3	NA	TRBJ2-1	TRBD1	TGTGCCAGCAGTTACGACAGGGTGGCCTACAATGAGCAGTTCTTC	CASSYDRVAYNEQFF
TRBV5-4	NA	TRBJ2-7	NA	TGTGCCAGCAGCTCGCCCCGACAGGAAGGATACGAGCAGTACTTC	CASSSPRQEGYEQYF
TRBV5-1	NA	TRBJ1-1	TRBD1	TGCGCCAGCAGCTTGTTCGGGACAGGGGGCTTGAACACTGAAGCTTTCTTT	CASSLFGTGGLNTEAFF
TRBV2	NA	TRBJ2-1	NA	TGTGCCAGCAGTGAACGGGGACTGTCCTACAATGAGCAGTTCTTC	CASSERGLSYNEQFF
TRBV18	NA	TRBJ2-7	NA	TGTGCCAGCTCACCCCGTTTGGGTTTCGCGGGACCGTCCTACGAGCAGTACTTC	CASSPRLGFAGPSYEQYF
TRBV6-5	NA	TRBJ2-3	NA	TGTGGGTCACGTGCGGGAAGCACAGATACGCAGTATTTT	CGSRAGSTDTQYF
TRBV5-3	NA	TRBJ2-5	TRBD1	TGTGCCAGAAGCATCGCCTACAGGGGAGAGACCCAGTACTTC	CARSIAYRGETQYF
TRBV11-2	NA	TRBJ2-1	TRBD2	TGTGCCAGCAGCCCCCCTGGAGCGGGAGTTACACAGTTCTTC	CASSPPGAGVTQFF
TRBV19	NA	TRBJ2-5	NA	TGTGCCAGTAGTACAAGGACTCCCCAAGAGACCCAGTACTTC	CASSTRTPQETQYF
TRBV11-2	NA	TRBJ1-4	NA	TGTGCCAGCAGCGTGACAGCTTCTGAAAAACTGTTTTTT	CASSVTASEKLFF
TRBV27	NA	TRBJ2-7	TRBD2	TGTGCCAGCAGCCCAGCGGGGCCGTACGAGCAGTACTTC	CASSPAGPYEQYF
TRBV4-3	NA	TRBJ2-4	NA	TGCGCCAGCAGCCAAGCGGTGAACCTAGCCAAAAACATTCAGTACTTC	CASSQAVNLAKNIQYF
TRBV2	NA	TRBJ2-5	NA	TGTGCCAGCAGTGAATCCCCTGTTAGCCCCGAGACCCAGTACTTC	CASSESPVSPETQYF
TRBV19	NA	TRBJ1-1	TRBD1	TGTGCCACTCGGAACAGGGGACAAGGATTGGCTTTCTTT	CATRNRGQGLAFF
TRBV6-5	NA	TRBJ2-1	TRBD1	TGTGCCAGCAGTCCCGGGACAGGGAGCAATGAGCAGTTCTTC	CASSPGTGSNEQFF
TRBV5-1	NA	TRBJ2-7	NA	TGCGCCAGCAGCCCCAGGCTCGAAGGTGAGCAGTACTTC	CASSPRLEGEQYF
TRBV10-3	once	TRBJ1-2	TRBD1	TGTGCCATCAGTGAGCAGTCTCAAGGGACAGGGGGTGGCTACACCTTC	CAISEQSQGTGGGYTF
TRBV6-6	few	TRBJ1-1	NA	TGTGCCAGCAGCCCGTCCCGGGGGTTGAAGAACACTGAAGCTTTCTTT	CASSPSRGLKNTEAFF